This is a list of T cell receptor beta chains from one sample in a study of cytomegalovirus exposure and HLA in healthy donors. TCRdb's table, derived via immunoSEQ multiplex PCR, lists solely in-frame clones and lacks some. The data show around 110,000 clones, about 70% seen once. Sequencing input: PBMCs. These receptors came from a woman aged 50 to 60 in good health and CMV-seropositive. The CDR3 runs from the conserved cysteine through the conserved F or W. D genes are given only for firm matches. The size of a clone is reported for some rows only, either as once, few or many, or as a class for expanded clones.

j_gene | d_gene | abundance | len | v_gene | CDR3aa | CDR3nt
TRBJ1-2 | - | once | 16 | TRBV7-3 | CASSDSRLINPYGYTF | TGTGCCAGCTCGGACTCACGACTAATAAACCCCTATGGCTACACCTTC
TRBJ2-1 | TRBD2 | - | 18 | TRBV4-3 | CASSQVGLAGDSYNEQFF | TGCGCCAGCAGCCAAGTTGGACTCGCGGGGGACTCCTACAATGAGCAGTTCTTC
TRBJ2-6 | - | - | 16 | TRBV5-8 | CASIGGSPLLANVLTF | TGTGCCAGCATAGGCGGCAGTCCTCTGTTGGCCAACGTCCTGACTTTC
TRBJ2-3 | - | - | 14 | TRBV7-2 | CASSTRTATDTQYF | TGTGCCAGCAGCACTAGGACAGCCACAGATACGCAGTATTTT
TRBJ2-3 | - | few | 13 | TRBV7-2 | CASSNRGTDTQYF | TGTGCCAGCTCTAACAGGGGCACAGATACGCAGTATTTT
TRBJ1-5 | TRBD1 | - | 16 | TRBV28 | CASSMRAGQGDQPQHF | TGTGCCAGCAGTATGAGAGCGGGACAGGGGGATCAGCCCCAGCATTTT
TRBJ1-1 | - | - | 15 | TRBV6-5 | CASSYWGRGGTEAFF | TGTGCCAGCAGTTACTGGGGCAGGGGTGGAACTGAAGCTTTCTTT
TRBJ2-7 | TRBD1 | - | 15 | TRBV5-6 | CASSFYRGSSYEQYF | TGTGCCAGCAGCTTCTACAGGGGAAGCTCCTACGAGCAGTACTTC
TRBJ1-2 | - | - | 16 | TRBV7-2 | CASSLGPGWGANGYTF | TGTGCCAGCAGCTTAGGTCCGGGGTGGGGAGCAAATGGCTACACCTTC
TRBJ1-2 | - | once | 14 | TRBV6-1 | CASSESGGFYGYTF | TGTGCCAGCAGTGAATCGGGGGGCTTCTATGGCTACACCTTC